This T cell receptor beta chain was documented in a study of OX40 agonist ivuxolimab in advanced cancers. CDR3 length: 14 amino acids. Germline V gene data show CDR1 as LNHDA and CDR2 as SQIVND (reference sequence). J lost 6 bases, V lost 3 bases, and 7 bases had no gene match. The method was immunoSEQ multiplex PCR; TCRdb's version includes in-frame clones alone and lacks a portion of them. The table lists more than 65,000 clones, about 89% of them singletons. The specimen comprised CD4+ or CD8+ T cells sorted from blood, sampled in a trial of the OX40 agonist ivuxolimab. The receptor comes from an adult with an advanced solid tumor such as melanoma, head and neck, liver or kidney cancer. This chain joins TRBV19 and TRBJ1-2, with 7 nucleotides matching TRBD1. The chain's CDR3 is CASSIPNRGHGYTF. DNA of the CDR3: TGTGCCAGTAGTATCCCAAACAGGGGTCATGGCTACACCTTC.